The 30 T cell receptor beta chains below come from one sample, sequenced in a study of T cell responses to AZD1222 COVID-19 vaccine. Data came from immunoSEQ multiplex PCR; TCRdb stores just in-frame clones and leaves some out. This table holds about 120,000 clones, about nine tenths found once. Sequencing was performed on peripheral blood, taken on day 0 of AZD1222 vaccination. These receptors were collected from an adult in good health.

This chain links TRBV5-6 with TRBJ1-5; 7 bases are shared with TRBD1. With 1 base clipped from V and 9 bases from J, the junction kept 13 bases outside the gene matches. CDR1 is SGHDT, CDR2 YYEEEE, per germline. This CDR3 spans 16 amino acids. The CDR3: CASSLRADRDFRPQHF. CDR3 DNA sequence: TGTGCCAGCAGCTTGCGAGCCGACAGGGATTTTCGGCCCCAGCATTTT. Drawing the rest from reference TRBV5-6 and TRBJ1-5, the complete variable domain is DAGVTQSPTHLIKTRGQQVTLRCSPKSGHDTVSWYQQALGQGPQFIFQYYEEEERQRGNFPDRFSGHQFPNYSSELNVNALLLGDSALYLCASSLRADRDFRPQHFGDGTRLSIL.

V usage is TRBV13 and J usage is TRBJ1-4; 10 bases line up with TRBD1. The CDR3 consists of 16 residues. V shed 4 bases, J shed 1 base, and the junction held 3 bases outside the gene matches. Germline values: CDR1 PRHDT, CDR2 FYEKMQ (reference sequence). The CDR3 DNA reads as TGTGCCAGCAGCTGGGACAGGGGTGGAACTAATGAAAAACTGTTTTTT. As protein: CASSWDRGGTNEKLFF.

J is TRBJ2-5 and V is TRBV7-9; no reliable D call. The V gene lost 1 base and the J gene lost 0 bases, with 12 bases spanning the gap. This CDR3 region has 16 residues. The germline V gene has CDR1 SEHNR and CDR2 FQNEAQ (reference sequence). The CDR3 protein is CASSLDLDVYQETQYF. The CDR3, as DNA: TGTGCCAGCAGCTTAGATCTCGACGTGTACCAAGAGACCCAGTACTTC.

The chain recombines TRBV19 with TRBJ2-5; possible D gene TRBD2, 6 bases. Trimming left V 2 bases short and J 0 bases short, with 10 bases between. Germline loops: CDR1 LNHDA, CDR2 SQIVND (reference sequence). CDR3 size: 15 residues. CDR3 DNA: TGTGCCAGTAGTATAAACCGGGGGAACCAAGAGACCCAGTACTTC. Amino acid sequence: CASSINRGNQETQYF. Combining the CDR3 with reference TRBV19 and TRBJ2-5 gives the whole variable domain DGGITQSPKYLFRKEGQNVTLSCEQNLNHDAMYWYRQDPGQGLRLIYYSQIVNDFQKGDIAEGYSVSREKKESFPLTVTSAQKNPTAFYLCASSINRGNQETQYFGPGTRLLVL.

The table lists this clone with a count of one. The rearrangement uses TRBV7-9 and TRBJ2-5, with no clear D. Trimming cost V 0 bases and J 1 base, with 21 bases left between them. This CDR3 is built from 19 residues. The germline gives CDR1 SEHNR, CDR2 FQNEAQ (reference sequence). CDR3 protein: CASSLAVDQGRTIQETQYF. CDR3 nucleotides: TGTGCCAGCAGCTTAGCGGTGGATCAAGGGCGGACGATCCAAGAGACCCAGTACTTC.

The rearrangement links TRBV12-3 or TRBV12-4 to TRBJ1-1; D gene uncertain. The CDR3 is 12 amino acids. V was cut by 4 bases and J by 11 bases, with 14 bases left in between. The CDR3 bases are TGTGCCAGCAGTTCCAATCTTGAAAATGCTTTCTTT. Translation: CASSSNLENAFF.

This rearrangement joins TRBV10-3 to TRBJ1-4; TRBD1 might be the D (5 bases). CDR3 length: 14 residues. Germline CDR1 reads ENHRY; CDR2 reads SYGVKD. V lost 8 bases to trimming and J lost 4 bases, with 14 bases between them. CDR3 sequence: CAIRRGDSNEKLFF. In DNA form, the CDR3 reads TGTGCCATCCGAAGGGGCGACAGTAATGAAAAACTGTTTTTT.

V gene TRBV3-1 (or the pseudogene TRBV3-2) combines with J gene TRBJ2-1; D possibly corresponds to TRBD2 (6 bases). CDR3 size: 15 residues. The germline V and J ends were trimmed by 2 bases and 6 bases, with 14 bases remaining between them. Germline V gene data show CDR1 as LGHDT and CDR2 as YNNKEL (reference sequence). The CDR3 DNA reads as TGTGCCAGCAGCCAATTGGGGGGATCGGGCAATGAGCAGTTCTTC. It codes for CASSQLGGSGNEQFF.

The CDR3 region is CASSLTSNTEAFF. The CDR3 bases are TGTGCCAGCAGCTTAACCTCGAACACTGAAGCTTTCTTT. This chain links TRBV28 with TRBJ1-1; D unresolved. V was cut by 6 bases and J by 1 base, with 9 bases left in between. The CDR3 length is 13 residues. Germline V gene sequence: CDR1 MDHEN, CDR2 SYDVKM.

The table lists this clone with a few counts. V usage is TRBV5-1 and J usage is TRBJ1-1; 7 bases match TRBD1. With V trimmed by 4 bases and J by 0 bases, 12 bases remained unmatched. Germline V gene data show CDR1 as SGHRS and CDR2 as YFSETQ. CDR3 length: 17 residues. CDR3 loop: CASSHQTSGQLNTEAFF. The CDR3 nucleotides read TGCGCCAGCAGCCACCAAACCTCGGGACAGTTGAACACTGAAGCTTTCTTT.

In its sample, this clone was seen a few times. The chain combines TRBV7-2 with TRBJ1-2; maybe TRBD1 (6 bases). CDR1 is SGHTA and CDR2 is FQGNSA in the germline V gene. CDR3 length: 15 residues. V dropped 3 bases and J dropped 2 bases, with 13 bases sitting between them. The CDR3 coding sequence is TGTGCCAGCAGCTTGGGCCTTGGGGGCAACTATGGCTACACCTTC. Translation gives CASSLGLGGNYGYTF.

The V call is TRBV2, the J call TRBJ1-3, with 9 bases lining up with TRBD1. The J segment lost 2 bases and the V segment lost 6 bases, leaving 5 bases of the junction unmatched. Germline V lookup: CDR1 SNHLY, CDR2 FYNNEI. The CDR3 is 15 residues long. CDR3 DNA sequence: TGTGCCAGCAGCGAGGACAGGGGTACTGGAAACACCATATATTTT. The encoded protein is CASSEDRGTGNTIYF.

This clone appeared once. The chain employs TRBV7-2 and TRBJ1-2; D perhaps matches TRBD1 (6 bases). The CDR3 loop spans 13 amino acids. Trimming shortened V by 5 bases and J by 8 bases, and 15 bases separated the two germline ends. CDR1 is SGHTA and CDR2 is FQGNSA in the germline V gene. As DNA, the CDR3 is TGTGCCAGCAGCCCCCGACAGGTTCTCGGCTACACCTTC. It translates to CASSPRQVLGYTF.

A few counts support this clone. The chain employs TRBV3-1 (or the pseudogene TRBV3-2) and TRBJ2-7; tentatively, D is TRBD2 (5 bases). The CDR3 has 15 amino acids. Germline values: CDR1 LGHDT, CDR2 YNNKEL (reference sequence). Trimming took off 3 bases at V and 3 bases at J, with 15 bases between the two ends. The CDR3 spells CASSQQVGIFYEQYF. CDR3 in DNA: TGTGCCAGCAGCCAGCAAGTCGGGATTTTCTACGAGCAGTACTTC.

The chain joins TRBV19 to TRBJ1-5; D is possibly TRBD1 (5 bases). The length of the CDR3 is 14 residues. Trimming left V 6 bases short and J 2 bases short, with 11 bases between. Germline lookup yields CDR1 LNHDA and CDR2 SQIVND (reference sequence). This chain's CDR3 is CASSGGIGNQPQHF. The CDR3 bases are TGTGCCAGTAGCGGGGGAATCGGCAATCAGCCCCAGCATTTT.

This rearrangement joins TRBV10-3 to TRBJ1-1, with D tentatively TRBD1 (5 bases). CDR3 size: 17 residues. Germline V gives CDR1 ENHRY, CDR2 SYGVKD. V was trimmed by 0 bases and J by 0 bases, leaving 14 bases between them. This CDR3 is CAISESIFQGMNTEAFF. CDR3 DNA: TGTGCCATCAGTGAGTCGATTTTTCAGGGTATGAACACTGAAGCTTTCTTT.

The V call is TRBV14, the J call TRBJ1-1, with 7 bases that match TRBD1. V gave up 2 bases and J gave up 0 bases; unmatched junction bases: 12. CDR1 and CDR2 (germline): SGHDN, FVKESK. The CDR3 consists of 18 residues. In nucleotides, the CDR3 is TGTGCCAGCAGCCAATTCTCCGCGACAGGGTACATGAACACTGAAGCTTTCTTT. This encodes CASSQFSATGYMNTEAFF.

This rearrangement joins TRBV6-2 or TRBV6-3 to TRBJ2-1, with 7 bases matching TRBD2. CDR3 length: 16 residues. Germline-derived CDR1 and CDR2 are MNHEY and SVGEGT. The V gene end was trimmed by 5 bases and the J gene end by 3 bases; junction bases not matched to a gene: 10. The DNA for the CDR3 is TGTGCCAGCAGTCTCCTGGGAGCGGGGAACTACAATGAGCAGTTCTTC. Protein product: CASSLLGAGNYNEQFF.

The V gene is TRBV13, the J gene TRBJ2-3, with 7 bases identical to TRBD2. With V trimmed by 5 bases and J by 6 bases, 8 bases remained unmatched. This CDR3 is 14 amino acids long. Germline CDR1 PRHDT, CDR2 FYEKMQ (reference sequence). The CDR3, as DNA: TGTGCCAGCAGCAAACGGGGGGATAGGGATACGCAGTATTTT. Its protein is CASSKRGDRDTQYF. The full variable domain, rest sourced from reference TRBV13 and TRBJ2-3, is AAGVIQSPRHLIKEKRETATLKCYPIPRHDTVYWYQQGPGQDPQFLISFYEKMQSDKGSIPDRFSAQQFSDYHSELNMSSLELGDSALYFCASSKRGDRDTQYFGPGTRLTVL.

The V and J genes are TRBV29-1 and TRBJ1-1; no firm D call. Germline CDR1 SQVTM, CDR2 ANQGSEA. Trimming stripped 4 bases from V and 0 bases from J, with 12 bases between. The CDR3 contains 14 residues. The chain's CDR3 is CSVVQTTMNTEAFF. The CDR3 DNA is TGCAGCGTTGTCCAGACAACCATGAACACTGAAGCTTTCTTT.

Concerning this clone: Germline is not matched at one junction end, which may reflect a read error. The chain has TRBV5-1 and TRBJ2-1; D remains ambiguous. Germline CDR1 reads SGHRS; CDR2 reads YFSETQ. The CDR3 has 14 amino acids. For the CDR3, the DNA is TGCGCCAGCAGGTTGGGATCCATCGGCGATGAGCAGTTCTTC. It encodes CASRLGSIGDEQFF.

This clone was seen only once. This chain uses TRBV13 with TRBJ2-6; D is possibly TRBD2 (5 bases). The CDR3 covers 16 residues. Germline values: CDR1 PRHDT, CDR2 FYEKMQ (reference sequence). V was trimmed by 5 bases and J by 2 bases, leaving 13 bases between them. The CDR3 nucleotides are TGTGCCAGCAGCCCCCCCCGAGCGGCTGGGGCCAACGTCCTGACTTTC. It translates to CASSPPRAAGANVLTF. Looking up the rest from reference TRBV13 and TRBJ2-6 gives the full variable domain: AAGVIQSPRHLIKEKRETATLKCYPIPRHDTVYWYQQGPGQDPQFLISFYEKMQSDKGSIPDRFSAQQFSDYHSELNMSSLELGDSALYFCASSPPRAAGANVLTFGAGSRLTVL.

The V call is TRBV12-3 or TRBV12-4, the J call TRBJ2-7, with 10 positions matching TRBD1. The CDR3 runs to 13 residues. The ends lost 8 bases at V and 3 bases at J; junction bases unmatched: 4. In DNA, the CDR3 is TGTGCCAGCGGGGACAGGGGCAGCTACGAGCAGTACTTC. Translated: CASGDRGSYEQYF.

The chain has TRBV4-3 and TRBJ2-1, with D possibly matching TRBD2 (5 bases). Between the trimmed V and J ends, which lost 0 bases and 5 bases, there was a span of 11 bases. Germline CDR1 reads LGHNA; CDR2 reads YSLEER. The CDR3 has 15 residues. The DNA of the CDR3 is TGCGCCAGCAGCCAAGAGGGGTCGGGGAACAATGAGCAGTTCTTC. Its translation is CASSQEGSGNNEQFF.

The chain employs TRBV5-6 and TRBJ1-5; D not resolved. Germline-derived CDR1 and CDR2 are SGHDT and YYEEEE. Trimming shortened V by 0 bases and J by 4 bases, and 8 bases separated the two germline ends. This CDR3 has 14 residues. CDR3 amino acids: CASSLVGVNQPQHF. CDR3 DNA sequence: TGTGCCAGCAGCTTGGTCGGGGTGAATCAGCCCCAGCATTTT. The full variable domain, in which reference TRBV5-6 and TRBJ1-5 provide the parts outside the CDR3, is DAGVTQSPTHLIKTRGQQVTLRCSPKSGHDTVSWYQQALGQGPQFIFQYYEEEERQRGNFPDRFSGHQFPNYSSELNVNALLLGDSALYLCASSLVGVNQPQHFGDGTRLSIL.

The chain uses TRBV7-9 and TRBJ2-1, with TRBD2 identical over 8 bases. V shed 7 bases and J 3 bases; nucleotides not matched to a gene: 14. CDR1 and CDR2 from the germline V gene are SEHNR and FQNEAQ (reference sequence). This CDR3 contains 17 residues. CDR3 loop: CASTDKSGSIVYNEQFF. The DNA for the CDR3 is TGTGCCAGCACCGATAAAAGCGGGAGTATCGTCTACAATGAGCAGTTCTTC. Filled out from reference TRBV7-9 and TRBJ2-1, the complete variable domain reads DTGVSQNPRHKITKRGQNVTFRCDPISEHNRLYWYRQTLGQGPEFLTYFQNEAQLEKSRLLSDRFSAERPKGSFSTLEIQRTEQGDSAMYLCASTDKSGSIVYNEQFFGPGTRLTVL.

This clone was seen a single time. CDR3: CASSPGLAGNEQFF. DNA for the CDR3: TGTGCCAGCAGCCCAGGACTAGCGGGGAATGAGCAGTTCTTC. The chain uses TRBV11-3 and TRBJ2-1, with TRBD2 matching over 12 bases. Germline V gene lookup returns CDR1 SGHNT and CDR2 YENEEA. Losses at the gene ends were 5 bases for V and 7 bases for J; bases not matched to a gene: 3. This CDR3 spans 14 amino acids.

The count of this clone is one. The chain has TRBV5-4 and TRBJ2-7; 8 nucleotides align to TRBD2. V trimming: 5 bases; J trimming: 0 bases; junction bases outside the gene matches: 4. This CDR3 is 14 amino acids long. Germline values: CDR1 SGHNT, CDR2 YYREEE (reference sequence). CDR3 in amino acids: CASSLAGNSYEQYF. CDR3 nucleotide sequence: TGTGCCAGCAGTTTAGCGGGAAACTCCTACGAGCAGTACTTC. The full variable domain, in which reference TRBV5-4 and TRBJ2-7 provide the parts outside the CDR3, is ETGVTQSPTHLIKTRGQQVTLRCSSQSGHNTVSWYQQALGQGPQFIFQYYREEENGRGNFPPRFSGLQFPNYSSELNVNALELDDSALYLCASSLAGNSYEQYFGPGTRLTVT.

This clone was seen a single time. This chain links TRBV7-2 with TRBJ2-1, with 7 nucleotides matching TRBD2. Germline values: CDR1 SGHTA, CDR2 FQGNSA. The length of the CDR3 is 15 residues. V lost 2 bases, J lost 0 bases, and 1 base stayed unmatched. CDR3 nucleotides: TGTGCCAGCAGCTTAAGCGGGAACTCCTACAATGAGCAGTTCTTC. Translation: CASSLSGNSYNEQFF.

This chain uses TRBV11-3 with TRBJ1-1, with TRBD1 matching over 8 bases. The CDR3 consists of 13 residues. Germline trimming cut 3 bases from V and 4 bases from J; bases unmatched to any gene: 1. Per the germline V gene, CDR1 is SGHNT and CDR2 is YENEEA. The CDR3 DNA is TGTGCCAGCAGCTTGACAGGGGTCACTGAAGCTTTCTTT. Protein sequence: CASSLTGVTEAFF.